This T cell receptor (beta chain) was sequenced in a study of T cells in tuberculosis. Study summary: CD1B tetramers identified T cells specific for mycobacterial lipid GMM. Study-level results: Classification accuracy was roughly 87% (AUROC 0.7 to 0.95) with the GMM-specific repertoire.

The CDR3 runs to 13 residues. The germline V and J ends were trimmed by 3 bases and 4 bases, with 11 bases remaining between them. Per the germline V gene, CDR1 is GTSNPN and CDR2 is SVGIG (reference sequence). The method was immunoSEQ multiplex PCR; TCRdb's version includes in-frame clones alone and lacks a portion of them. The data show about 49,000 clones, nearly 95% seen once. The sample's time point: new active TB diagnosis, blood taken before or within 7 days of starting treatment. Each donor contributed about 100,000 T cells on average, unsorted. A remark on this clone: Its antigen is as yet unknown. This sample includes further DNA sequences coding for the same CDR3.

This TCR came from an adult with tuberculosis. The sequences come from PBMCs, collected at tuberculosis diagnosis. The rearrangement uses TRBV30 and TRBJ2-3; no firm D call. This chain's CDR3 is CAWRSRPSDTQYF. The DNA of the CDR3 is TGTGCCTGGAGATCCCGTCCGTCAGATACGCAGTATTTT. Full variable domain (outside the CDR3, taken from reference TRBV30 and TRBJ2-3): SQTIHQWPATLVQPVGSPLSLECTVEGTSNPNLYWYRQAAGRGLQLLFYSVGIGQISSEVPQNLSASRPQDRQFILSSKKLLLSDSGFYLCAWRSRPSDTQYFGPGTRLTVL.